These T cell receptor beta chains were read from a single sample in a study of CXCR3-negative and CXCR3-positive naive CD8 T cells. Each CDR3 protein gets one entry in TCRdb, which reprocessed the 5' RACE reads and gives no DNA. This table holds over 45,000 distinct CDR3 sequences. Sequencing input: naive CXCR3- CD8+ T cells from blood. These receptor sequences come from a human donor in good health. Some clones in this sample may be carry-over from other donors' samples. CDR3s include the opening cysteine and the closing phenylalanine or tryptophan. Fields, in order: V gene, clone size, J gene, CDR3 protein. Where a row states a size, it is once, few, many or the class of an expanded clone; other rows omit it.

v_gene: TRBV6-5
abundance: -
j_gene: TRBJ2-3
CDR3aa: CASSYGSGGTDTQYF

v_gene: TRBV25-1
abundance: -
j_gene: TRBJ2-7
CDR3aa: CASSGGVLSYEQYF

v_gene: TRBV29-1
abundance: -
j_gene: TRBJ2-7
CDR3aa: CSVTLGYEQYF

v_gene: TRBV20-1
abundance: -
j_gene: TRBJ2-3
CDR3aa: CSRGDRTDTQYF

v_gene: TRBV5-5
abundance: -
j_gene: TRBJ2-7
CDR3aa: CASSSKGQGFGYEQYF

v_gene: TRBV7-9
abundance: -
j_gene: TRBJ1-5
CDR3aa: CASSLAGQGFNQPQHF

v_gene: TRBV12-3/TRBV12-4
abundance: -
j_gene: TRBJ2-7
CDR3aa: CASTATSSGAYEQYF

v_gene: TRBV4-2
abundance: -
j_gene: TRBJ2-6
CDR3aa: CASSQPYVADRGSGANVLTF

v_gene: TRBV7-2
abundance: -
j_gene: TRBJ2-7
CDR3aa: CASSLLAGITDTQYF

v_gene: TRBV4-3
abundance: -
j_gene: TRBJ2-1
CDR3aa: CASSQETSGYYNEQFF

v_gene: TRBV4-1
abundance: -
j_gene: TRBJ2-7
CDR3aa: CASSESATYEQYF

v_gene: TRBV12-3/TRBV12-4
abundance: -
j_gene: TRBJ2-5
CDR3aa: CASNQPGTDQETQYF

v_gene: TRBV12-3/TRBV12-4
abundance: -
j_gene: TRBJ2-5
CDR3aa: CASSPGQGVEETQYF

v_gene: TRBV29-1
abundance: -
j_gene: TRBJ1-2
CDR3aa: CSVEDRRTGGYGYTF

v_gene: TRBV28
abundance: -
j_gene: TRBJ2-7
CDR3aa: CASSFPEIYEQYF

v_gene: TRBV29-1
abundance: -
j_gene: TRBJ2-1
CDR3aa: CSGIDWDNEQFF

v_gene: TRBV7-3
abundance: -
j_gene: TRBJ2-2
CDR3aa: CASSNRDRGPGELFF

v_gene: TRBV7-9
abundance: -
j_gene: TRBJ2-1
CDR3aa: CASSLYHVSYNEQFF

v_gene: TRBV29-1
abundance: -
j_gene: TRBJ1-1
CDR3aa: CSAETGMNTEAFF

v_gene: TRBV6-5
abundance: medium-sized
j_gene: TRBJ2-5
CDR3aa: CASSSFQGRAGQETQYF

v_gene: TRBV7-8
abundance: -
j_gene: TRBJ2-3
CDR3aa: CASSLEILAGGLGSTDTQYF

v_gene: TRBV29-1
abundance: -
j_gene: TRBJ2-5
CDR3aa: CSVEQGAGETQYF